The T cell receptor (beta chain) described here comes from a study of molecular identifiers for immune sequencing clone quantification. In TCRdb, the PCR reads were re-called with MiXCR into one record per CDR3 protein. The sample lists over 300,000 distinct CDR3 sequences; over 20% were seen once. Losses at the gene ends were 2 bases for V and 5 bases for J; bases not matched to a gene: 10. The CDR3 spans 16 residues. Germline CDR1 is MDHEN and CDR2 is SYDVKM. The receptor was isolated from a human donor in good health. Some libraries in this study had Jurkat cell RNA spiked in. The source material was naive CD8+ T cells from blood, with Jurkat cell RNA spiked in. Subset described: FACS-sorted CD8+CD4-CCR7+CD45RA+ naive T cells. This sequence joins TRBV28 and TRBJ2-3, with 7 bases matching TRBD2. CDR3 protein: CASSLTAGVEVDTQYF. In nucleotides, the CDR3 is TGTGCCAGCAGTTTAACGGCGGGAGTCGAGGTAGATACGCAGTATTTT. The full variable domain, in which reference TRBV28 and TRBJ2-3 provide the parts outside the CDR3, is DVKVTQSSRYLVKRTGEKVFLECVQDMDHENMFWYRQDPGLGLRLIYFSYDVKMKEKGDIPEGYSVSREKKERFSLILESASTNQTSMYLCASSLTAGVEVDTQYFGPGTRLTVL.